This entry lists 31 T cell receptor beta chains sequenced from one sample in a study of blood T cell repertoires in COVID-19 (TCRdb year 2020). The method behind the library was the immunoSEQ multiplex PCR assay. As stored in TCRdb, this immuneACCESS dataset retains in-frame rearrangements with V and J assigned. A fraction of the clones does not appear; measured against another copy, unresolved V genes explain less than half of the discrepancy, and the remainder lacks a known reason. Recorded for this sample are approximately 97,000 clones; about 85% of them occurred a single time. The ten largest clones take up about an eighth of the sample. The sequencing input was peripheral blood. The receptors were sampled from a human donor in a cohort sampled during active COVID-19.

The chain's CDR3 is CASSGGSTDTQYF. DNA of the CDR3: TGTGCCAGCTCTGGCGGCAGCACAGATACGCAGTATTTT. The chain couples TRBV6-5 to TRBJ2-3; no definite D call. CDR1 and CDR2 (germline): MNHEY, SVGAGI. The CDR3 is 13 amino acids. Trimming shortened V by 8 bases and J by 0 bases, and 9 bases separated the two germline ends.

The chain uses TRBV7-2 and TRBJ2-7, with 7 bases matching TRBD2. Germline trimming cut 1 base from V and 2 bases from J; bases unmatched to any gene: 11. Per the germline V gene, CDR1 is SGHTA and CDR2 is FQGNSA. The CDR3 sequence is 17 residues long. The CDR3 loop reads CASSLGHSSGGTYEQYF. The CDR3, as DNA: TGTGCCAGCAGCTTAGGGCATTCTAGCGGAGGGACCTACGAGCAGTACTTC.

V is TRBV9 and J is TRBJ2-2, with D possibly TRBD1 on 6 matching bases. V lost 2 bases, J lost 2 bases, and 10 bases lay in between. Germline V gives CDR1 SGDLS, CDR2 YYNGEE. The CDR3 is 15 residues long. CDR3 residues: CASSVRTVNTGELFF. The CDR3 nucleotides are TGTGCCAGCAGCGTCAGGACAGTTAACACCGGGGAGCTGTTTTTT.

V gene TRBV6-5 combines with J gene TRBJ1-5, with D uncertain. The germline V and J ends were trimmed by 10 bases and 0 bases, with 13 bases remaining between them. Germline lookup yields CDR1 MNHEY and CDR2 SVGAGI. The CDR3 totals 14 residues. In DNA, the CDR3 is TGTGCCACCAATAGAGGGAATAGCAATCAGCCCCAGCATTTT. It is translated as CATNRGNSNQPQHF.

The CDR3 is CASSPDREGYTF. DNA of the CDR3: TGTGCCAGCAGTCCTGACAGGGAAGGCTACACCTTC. This sequence joins TRBV12-3 or TRBV12-4 and TRBJ1-2; 7 positions agree with TRBD1. This CDR3 has 12 amino acids. The J segment lost 8 bases and the V segment lost 5 bases, leaving 5 bases of the junction unmatched.

V gene TRBV7-9 combines with J gene TRBJ1-1; D possibly corresponds to TRBD1 (6 bases). V was clipped by 0 bases and J by 2 bases, with 16 bases between them. In germline, CDR1 is SEHNR, CDR2 FQNEAQ (reference sequence). The length of the CDR3 is 17 residues. CDR3 in amino acids: CASSLAGVEGENTEAFF. The CDR3 region has the DNA TGTGCCAGCAGCTTAGCGGGGGTCGAGGGGGAAAACACTGAAGCTTTCTTT.

The J gene is TRBJ2-7, the V gene TRBV9; 14 bases are a match to TRBD2. The ends lost 3 bases at V and 3 bases at J; junction bases unmatched: 23. The CDR3 is 22 amino acids. Germline loops: CDR1 SGDLS, CDR2 YYNGEE. The DNA for the CDR3 is TGTGCCAGCAGCGAGCCCCTTCTCCGACAGTCTCAGGGACTAGCGGGAGACTACGAGCAGTACTTC. This encodes CASSEPLLRQSQGLAGDYEQYF.

The chain has TRBV4-3 and TRBJ1-3; 7 bases map to TRBD1. The CDR3 runs 16 residues. From germline, CDR1 is LGHNA and CDR2 YSLEER. V was clipped by 0 bases and J by 4 bases; unmatched bases: 6. CDR3 coding DNA: TGCGCCAGCAGCCAAGAGTGGCAGGGGGTCGGAAACACCATATATTTT. Amino acid sequence: CASSQEWQGVGNTIYF.

The rearrangement joins TRBV5-1 to TRBJ2-1; D is possibly TRBD2 (5 bases). The V gene lost 2 bases and the J gene lost 4 bases, with 7 bases spanning the gap. This CDR3 is built from 13 residues. From germline, CDR1 is SGHRS and CDR2 YFSETQ. The CDR3 DNA reads as TGCGCCAGCAGCTTTCGGGGTTACAATGAGCAGTTCTTC. Amino acid sequence: CASSFRGYNEQFF.

This sequence joins TRBV7-3 and TRBJ2-7, with TRBD1 as a possible D gene (5 bases). This CDR3 has 13 residues. Trimming removed 3 bases from V and 9 bases from J, with 15 bases in between. From germline, CDR1 is SGHTA and CDR2 FQGTGA. CDR3: CASSLGQARVQYF. CDR3 nucleotides: TGTGCCAGCAGCTTGGGGCAGGCGCGCGTGCAGTACTTC.

This chain joins TRBV4-3 and TRBJ1-5; unclear D gene. Trimming took off 5 bases at V and 6 bases at J, with 11 bases between the two ends. Germline V gene lookup returns CDR1 LGHNA and CDR2 YSLEER. The CDR3 covers 13 residues. The chain's CDR3 is CASSISRGQPQHF. As DNA, the CDR3 is TGCGCCAGCAGCATAAGTCGGGGTCAGCCCCAGCATTTT.

This clone was picked up one time. The rearrangement links TRBV24-1 to TRBJ1-2; possibly TRBD1 for D (6 bases). Trimming removed 3 bases from V and 4 bases from J, with 11 bases in between. Germline assignment: CDR1 KGHDR and CDR2 SFDVKD. This CDR3 contains 14 residues. Here the CDR3 reads CATSDAGQPYGYTF. The CDR3 DNA reads TGTGCCACCAGTGATGCCGGACAGCCCTATGGCTACACCTTC.

A note on this clone: The junction does not match germline at one end; this may be a read error. Other DNA sequences from this sample encode an identical CDR3 as well. The chain is built from TRBV2 and TRBJ2-2; D is ambiguous. This CDR3 spans 15 amino acids. CDR1 SNHLY and CDR2 FYNNEI come from the germline V gene. CDR3 sequence reads: CASSAWATNTGELFF. CDR3 nucleotide sequence: TGTGCCAGTAGTGCCTGGGCTACCAACACCGGGGAGCTGTTTTTT.

CDR3 sequence reads: CASSSLVGAGGVDTQYF. The DNA for the CDR3 is TGTGCCAGCAGCTCCTTGGTCGGCGCGGGAGGGGTAGATACGCAGTATTTT. This chain uses TRBV7-2 with TRBJ2-3, with TRBD2 matching over 9 bases. The trim removed 4 bases at V and 5 bases at J, leaving 13 bases unmatched. This CDR3 spans 17 amino acids. CDR1 and CDR2 (germline): SGHTA, FQGNSA.

This clone was detected once. The V call is TRBV11-1, the J call TRBJ2-3; D is undetermined. Germline lookup yields CDR1 SGHAT and CDR2 FQDESV (reference sequence). The CDR3 contains 12 residues. V lost 1 base, J lost 6 bases, and 5 bases lay in between. Here the CDR3 DNA reads TGTGCCAGCAGCTTAGGTCGGGATACGCAGTATTTT. The encoded protein is CASSLGRDTQYF.

The V and J genes are TRBV19 and TRBJ2-3; the D gene is possibly TRBD2 (6 bases). This CDR3 is 13 amino acids long. V dropped 9 bases and J dropped 3 bases, with 13 bases sitting between them. CDR1 and CDR2 from the germline V gene are LNHDA and SQIVND (reference sequence). The CDR3 spells CASKWGRTDTQYF. The CDR3 DNA follows: TGTGCCAGCAAGTGGGGGAGGACAGATACGCAGTATTTT.

The J gene is TRBJ2-1, the V gene TRBV6-2 or TRBV6-3, with 10 bases lining up with TRBD2. Germline V gene sequence: CDR1 MNHEY, CDR2 SVGEGT. V shed 6 bases, J shed 2 bases, and the junction held 4 bases outside the gene matches. The CDR3 runs 15 residues. CDR3 amino acids: CASSLTSGPYNEQFF. CDR3 bases: TGTGCCAGCAGCTTGACTAGCGGGCCCTACAATGAGCAGTTCTTC.

This clone was observed a single time. The V gene is TRBV11-3, the J gene TRBJ2-7, with D possibly being TRBD2 (6 bases). V was cut by 0 bases and J by 7 bases, with 13 bases left in between. The CDR3 consists of 14 residues. The germline CDR1 and CDR2 sequences are SGHNT and YENEEA. The CDR3 reads CASSLDRAAGEQYF. CDR3 in DNA: TGTGCCAGCAGCTTAGATCGGGCGGCGGGGGAGCAGTACTTC.

This clone was found once. The chain carries TRBV7-9 and TRBJ1-1; the match to TRBD1 covers 7 bases. In germline, CDR1 is SEHNR, CDR2 FQNEAQ (reference sequence). V dropped 5 bases and J dropped 1; count of bases not matched to a gene: 7. The CDR3 extends over 15 amino acids. CDR3 bases: TGTGCCAGCAGCCAGGAGAACAGGGGGAACACTGAAGCTTTCTTT. Translating it yields CASSQENRGNTEAFF.

This chain joins TRBV19 and TRBJ2-1; 7 positions agree with TRBD1. V shed 5 bases, J shed 9 bases, and the junction held 7 bases outside the gene matches. The CDR3 has 13 amino acids. The germline V gene encodes CDR1 LNHDA and CDR2 SQIVND (reference sequence). The CDR3 region has the DNA TGTGCCAGTAGTCAGACAGGGTACGGTGAGCAGTTCTTC. Translated: CASSQTGYGEQFF.

As to this clone: A junction boundary mismatches the germline segment, possibly from a read error. This chain joins TRBV28 and TRBJ1-5; the D gene is possibly TRBD1 (5 bases). Per germline, CDR1 MDHEN and CDR2 SYDVKM. The CDR3 spans 17 residues. The CDR3 bases are TGTGCCAGCAGTCCAGGACATTGGGATGCTCCGAATCAGTCCCAGCATTTT. It translates to CASSPGHWDAPNQSQHF. Full variable domain (remainder filled in from reference TRBV28 and TRBJ1-5): DVKVTQSSRYLVKRTGEKVFLECVQDMDHENMFWYRQDPGLGLRLIYFSYDVKMKEKGDIPEGYSVSREKKERFSLILESASTNQTSMYLCASSPGHWDAPNQSQHFGDGTRLSIL.

V usage is TRBV4-1 and J usage is TRBJ2-1; 7 bases line up with TRBD2. The CDR3 is made up of 13 amino acids. Looked up from germline, CDR1 is MGHRA and CDR2 is YSYEKL. Germline trimming cut 4 bases from V and 8 bases from J; bases unmatched to any gene: 5. CDR3 region: CASSLTSIDEQFF. The DNA for the CDR3 is TGCGCCAGCAGCCTGACTAGCATTGATGAGCAGTTCTTC.

The V and J genes are TRBV7-8 and TRBJ1-2; 9 positions match TRBD1. Germline CDR1 and CDR2: SGHVS and FQNEAQ. This CDR3 comprises 17 residues. Losses at the gene ends were 3 bases for V and 8 bases for J; bases not matched to a gene: 16. The CDR3 nucleotides read TGTGCCAGCAGCTTGTCGGGACAGGGTATAGGTGGGGGAGGCTACACCTTC. Amino acid sequence: CASSLSGQGIGGGGYTF.

V and J are TRBV29-1 and TRBJ1-5; 7 bases match TRBD1. CDR1 SQVTM and CDR2 ANQGSEA come from the germline V gene. Trimming at V came to 5 bases and at J to 7 bases, leaving 8 bases not matched to a gene. CDR3 size: 13 residues. The CDR3 loop is CSVSQGSGQPQHF. CDR3 DNA: TGCAGCGTTTCACAGGGGTCCGGACAGCCCCAGCATTTT.

The V call is TRBV7-3, the J call TRBJ2-1; the D gene is possibly TRBD1 (5 bases). V was trimmed by 1 base and J by 3 bases, leaving 10 bases between them. The CDR3 loop spans 15 amino acids. Per the germline V gene, CDR1 is SGHTA and CDR2 is FQGTGA. Here the CDR3 DNA reads TGTGCCAGCAGCTTAATGACAGTAGTCTACAATGAGCAGTTCTTC. Amino acids: CASSLMTVVYNEQFF.

This clone was counted between two and nine times. The chain recombines TRBV12-5 with TRBJ2-1; D remains ambiguous. Germline V gene data show CDR1 as LGHNT and CDR2 as FRNRAP. The CDR3 covers 14 residues. V was clipped by 5 bases and J by 7 bases, with 15 bases between them. CDR3 sequence (DNA): TGTGCTAGTGGTCCTCGTGAGGATGGGAATGAGCAGTTCTTC. It encodes CASGPREDGNEQFF.

CDR3 nucleotide sequence: TGTGCCAGCAGTTTGCTTTCAGGGGCTCAAGAGACCCAGTACTTC. Translating gives CASSLLSGAQETQYF. The rearrangement uses TRBV27 and TRBJ2-5; perhaps TRBD1 as D (6 bases). Germline V gives CDR1 MNHEY, CDR2 SMNVEV (reference sequence). V lost 3 bases and J 2 bases, leaving 13 bases between the germline ends. The CDR3 length is 15 residues.

The V gene is TRBV29-1, the J gene TRBJ2-3, with 9 bases lining up with TRBD2. The CDR3 runs to 14 residues. V trimming: 3 bases; J trimming: 4 bases; junction bases outside the gene matches: 5. The germline gives CDR1 SQVTM, CDR2 ANQGSEA. The CDR3 here is CSVDAGGPADTQYF. The CDR3 nucleotides are TGCAGCGTTGATGCGGGGGGGCCCGCAGATACGCAGTATTTT.

CDR3 nucleotide sequence: TGTGCCAGCAGTTACGGCTCCGAGCAGTACTTC. Translation: CASSYGSEQYF. The genes are TRBV6-2 or TRBV6-3 and TRBJ2-7; D gene uncertain. V gave up 2 bases and J gave up 6 bases, with 5 bases separating them. Germline V gene sequence: CDR1 MNHEY, CDR2 SVGEGT. The CDR3 totals 11 residues.

This rearrangement joins TRBV4-1 to TRBJ2-1, with TRBD2 matching over 14 bases. With V trimmed by 0 bases and J by 5 bases, 12 bases remained unmatched. Germline CDR1 is MGHRA and CDR2 is YSYEKL. The CDR3 covers 20 residues. CDR3 sequence: CASSQDRLTSGGAFDNEQFF. The CDR3, as DNA: TGCGCCAGCAGCCAAGATAGGTTGACTAGCGGGGGGGCCTTCGACAATGAGCAGTTCTTC.

This clone was seen just once. CDR3 in DNA: TGTGCCAGCAGTAGCCGGGTCGGCCAAGAGACCCAGTACTTC. Translating gives CASSSRVGQETQYF. This chain connects TRBV6-5 to TRBJ2-5, with no clear D. Trimming took 5 bases from V and 1 from J, leaving 11 bases between them. This CDR3 region has 14 residues. The germline V gene encodes CDR1 MNHEY and CDR2 SVGAGI.